What follows is one T cell receptor (beta chain) and its context. Its antigen is not identified. The CDR3 runs 14 residues. CDR1 and CDR2 (germline): SGHTA, FQGNSA. The ends lost 5 bases at V and 3 bases at J; junction bases unmatched: 6. This sample was taken from a study of blood T cells in healthy people across ages. The second PCR ran about 6 to 11 cycles with a sample-barcoded 5' primer and J-beta primers. TCRdb independently ran MiXCR on the 5' RACE reads; one entry per CDR3 protein. The table shows under 2,000,000 distinct CDR3 sequences, with around 50% occurring only once. Study findings and constraints: Samples with more naive T cells showed higher observed beta diversity. Not knowing donor CMV status may have confounded expanded clonotype changes.

This TCR was recovered from a woman in her 40s in good health. The sequencing input was blood. The chain has TRBV7-2 and TRBJ1-1; 7 bases align to TRBD1. The chain's CDR3 is CASSQTGFYTEAFF. The DNA for the CDR3 is TGTGCCAGCAGCCAGACAGGGTTTTACACTGAAGCTTTCTTT.